This TCR beta chain was identified in a study of human T cells and chemical hapten exposure. CDR3 length equals 16 residues. Germline CDR1 KGHDR, CDR2 SFDVKD. The V end was cut by 3 bases, the J end by 8 bases, with 21 bases between. Documented time point: patch test 1, 2 weeks after DPC sensitization. Treatment described: therapeutic diphenylcyclopropenone sensitization with weekly scalp DPC. This clonotype was detected a few times. TCRdb re-analysed the RACE reads in MiXCR, keeping a single row per CDR3 protein. This sample carries under 450,000 distinct CDR3 sequences, approximately 5.1% of them seen once, and the ten largest clones take around 2%.

The starting material was whole blood, obtained in connection with sensitization to the hapten diphenylcyclopropenone (DPC). The rearrangement joins TRBV24-1 to TRBJ1-2, with D tentatively TRBD1 (6 bases). The source is a woman aged 45-65 years with alopecia areata. Some clones in this sample may be carry-over from other donors' samples. CDR3 amino acids: CATSDRGPSYWLGYTF. The CDR3 coding sequence is TGTGCCACCAGTGATCGGGGGCCCTCCTATTGGCTCGGCTACACCTTC.